One sample yielded the 19 T cell receptor beta chains listed below, sequenced in a study of blood T cell repertoires in COVID-19. The data were produced by immunoSEQ multiplex PCR, yet TCRdb's version contains in-frame clones alone and is incomplete. The sample has about 91,000 clones, approximately 90% seen once. Sequenced input: peripheral blood. The receptors originated from an elderly woman with active COVID-19.

This clone was counted a few times. The gene calls are TRBV6-2 or TRBV6-3 and TRBJ2-7; D possibly corresponds to TRBD1 (5 bases). There are 15 residues in the CDR3. V was shortened by 2 bases and J by 1 base, with 12 bases between the two germline ends. Germline assignment: CDR1 MNHEY and CDR2 SVGEGT. The CDR3 here is CASSYSPAGSYEQYF. CDR3 coding DNA: TGTGCCAGCAGTTACAGCCCGGCAGGGTCCTACGAGCAGTACTTC.

CDR3 bases: TGTGCCAGCAGAGTCGGGACATCACGGCGTGGCTACACCTTC. It is translated as CASRVGTSRRGYTF. This chain links TRBV6-5 with TRBJ1-2, with D perhaps matching TRBD1 (6 bases). This CDR3 comprises 14 residues. V lost 6 bases, J lost 7 bases, and 18 bases lay in between. Germline CDR1 MNHEY, CDR2 SVGAGI.

This chain uses TRBV6-5 with TRBJ1-5; no reliable D call. The CDR3 runs to 14 residues. Germline CDR1 is MNHEY and CDR2 is SVGAGI. Trimming took off 6 bases at V and 0 bases at J, with 9 bases between the two ends. The CDR3 region is CASSRDNSNQPQHF. Written as DNA, the CDR3 is TGTGCCAGCAGCCGTGACAATAGCAATCAGCCCCAGCATTTT.

This clone was recorded only once. V is TRBV15 and J is TRBJ2-7; 12 bases are shared with TRBD2. The trim removed 0 bases at V and 4 bases at J, leaving 4 bases unmatched. Per the germline V gene, CDR1 is LNHNV and CDR2 is YYDKDF (reference sequence). CDR3 size: 16 residues. CDR3 residues: CATSRDYGTSGYEQYF. The CDR3 DNA sequence: TGTGCCACCAGCAGAGATTACGGGACTAGCGGGTACGAGCAGTACTTC.

The J gene is TRBJ1-1, the V gene TRBV5-4; D may be TRBD1 (6 bases). The ends were cut back, 4 bases at V and 1 base at J, with 8 bases in the middle. The CDR3 is 13 amino acids. Looked up from germline, CDR1 is SGHNT and CDR2 is YYREEE (reference sequence). CDR3 loop: CASSKDRNTEAFF. CDR3 nucleotide sequence: TGTGCCAGCAGCAAGGACAGGAACACTGAAGCTTTCTTT.

This chain links TRBV28 with TRBJ1-5; no clear D. The CDR3 covers 17 residues. Trimming took 6 bases from V and 6 from J, leaving 24 bases between them. The germline gives CDR1 MDHEN, CDR2 SYDVKM. Here the CDR3 DNA reads TGTGCCAGCAGGCCGGGAGAGACGGCCGAATGGAGTCAGCCCCAGCATTTT. Translating gives CASRPGETAEWSQPQHF.

As regards this clone: Other nucleotide sequences from this sample produce the same CDR3. The V and J genes are TRBV18 and TRBJ1-5; maybe TRBD1 (6 bases). The V gene lost 3 bases and the J gene lost 7 bases, with 13 bases spanning the gap. CDR3 length: 14 amino acids. Germline V CDR1 and CDR2: KGHSH, LQKENI. The DNA of the CDR3 is TGTGCCAGCTCACCGACAGGCGCTGTCCAGCCCCAGCATTTT. It is translated as CASSPTGAVQPQHF. Drawing the rest from reference TRBV18 and TRBJ1-5, the complete variable domain is NAGVMQNPRHLVRRRGQEARLRCSPMKGHSHVYWYRQLPEEGLKFMVYLQKENIIDESGMPKERFSAEFPKEGPSILRIQQVVRGDSAAYFCASSPTGAVQPQHFGDGTRLSIL.

This clone was detected only a few times. The chain is built from TRBV27 and TRBJ1-4; TRBD1 matches at 7 bases. The CDR3 runs to 15 residues. V lost 3 bases to trimming and J lost 4 bases; unmatched junction nucleotides: 5. CDR1 is MNHEY, CDR2 SMNVEV, per germline (reference sequence). The CDR3 DNA reads as TGTGCCAGCAGTTTCCTGACAGGGCTTAATGAAAAACTGTTTTTT. The encoded protein is CASSFLTGLNEKLFF.

The chain has TRBV18 and TRBJ1-1; 7 bases are shared with TRBD1. Trimming at V came to 3 bases and at J to 1 base, leaving 5 bases not matched to a gene. The CDR3 totals 15 residues. Per germline, CDR1 KGHSH and CDR2 LQKENI. The CDR3 nucleotides are TGTGCCAGCTCACCGTCGACAGGGAGGAACACTGAAGCTTTCTTT. Translation gives CASSPSTGRNTEAFF.

The chain recombines TRBV28 with TRBJ2-3; no reliable D call. Germline CDR1 and CDR2: MDHEN and SYDVKM. V shed 3 bases and J shed 1 base, with 5 bases lying between them. This CDR3 is built from 13 residues. The CDR3 DNA is TGTGCCAGCAGTTTCTTCCGCACAGATACGCAGTATTTT. Protein: CASSFFRTDTQYF.

The chain links TRBV4-2 to TRBJ2-3, with D hard to call. The CDR3 sequence is 13 residues long. V dropped 0 bases and J dropped 6 bases, with 7 bases sitting between them. From germline, CDR1 is LGHNA and CDR2 YNFKEQ. The CDR3 reads CASSQELTDTQYF. The DNA for the CDR3 is TGTGCCAGCAGCCAAGAACTAACCGATACGCAGTATTTT.

The J gene is TRBJ1-5, the V gene TRBV6-6, with a possible D match to TRBD1 (5 bases). The CDR3 contains 14 residues. V was trimmed by 7 bases and J by 3 bases, leaving 13 bases between them. Germline assignment: CDR1 MNHNY and CDR2 SVGAGI (reference sequence). This chain's CDR3 is CASNRREDNQPQHF. In DNA form, the CDR3 reads TGTGCCAGCAATCGCAGGGAGGACAATCAGCCCCAGCATTTT.

This chain uses TRBV10-3 with TRBJ2-2; tentative D call: TRBD2 (5 bases). Trimming left V 10 bases short and J 8 bases short, with 23 bases between. This CDR3 comprises 15 residues. Per the germline V gene, CDR1 is ENHRY and CDR2 is SYGVKD. In nucleotides, the CDR3 is TGTGCCACCACTGATCAGGCCGGGGTAGGGGGGGAGCTGTTTTTT. Residues: CATTDQAGVGGELFF.

The V call is TRBV7-2, the J call TRBJ2-7; TRBD2 is a possible D gene (7 bases). Germline V gives CDR1 SGHTA, CDR2 FQGNSA. This CDR3 is 13 amino acids long. The germline V and J ends were trimmed by 5 bases and 7 bases, with 15 bases remaining between them. CDR3 DNA: TGTGCCAGCAGCCCCCGGGGGGCGAGGGAGCAGTACTTC. Its translation: CASSPRGAREQYF.

J is TRBJ2-2 and V is TRBV9, with TRBD1 as a possible D gene (7 bases). Germline-derived CDR1 and CDR2 are SGDLS and YYNGEE. V dropped 2 bases and J dropped 1 base, with 15 bases sitting between them. The CDR3 sequence is 17 residues long. The CDR3 loop is CASSVRGGTENTGELFF. In DNA, the CDR3 is TGTGCCAGCAGCGTGAGAGGGGGGACAGAGAACACCGGGGAGCTGTTTTTT.

V gene TRBV2 combines with J gene TRBJ1-4, with a tentative D call TRBD1 (6 bases). V was clipped by 4 bases and J by 7 bases, with 13 bases between them. Germline loops: CDR1 SNHLY, CDR2 FYNNEI. The length of the CDR3 is 14 residues. The CDR3 loop is CASSVGQPSEKLFF. The CDR3 coding sequence is TGTGCCAGCAGTGTCGGACAGCCAAGTGAAAAACTGTTTTTT.

The chain uses TRBV4-2 and TRBJ2-1; no definite D call. The CDR3 runs to 14 residues. The germline gives CDR1 LGHNA, CDR2 YNFKEQ. The germline V and J ends were trimmed by 1 base and 8 bases, with 12 bases remaining between them. The DNA for the CDR3 is TGTGCCAGCAGCCAAGGGATCCCAGAGGATGAGCAGTTCTTC. Translating gives CASSQGIPEDEQFF.

This chain connects TRBV28 to TRBJ1-6; the D gene is possibly TRBD1 (6 bases). The CDR3 runs 15 residues. The germline V gene has CDR1 MDHEN and CDR2 SYDVKM. V lost 5 bases, J lost 8 bases, and 16 bases lay in between. The CDR3 loop reads CASSLRSGGHSPLHF. CDR3 DNA: TGTGCCAGCAGTCTCCGTTCTGGGGGCCATTCACCCCTCCACTTT. Full variable domain (rest looked up from reference TRBV28 and TRBJ1-6): DVKVTQSSRYLVKRTGEKVFLECVQDMDHENMFWYRQDPGLGLRLIYFSYDVKMKEKGDIPEGYSVSREKKERFSLILESASTNQTSMYLCASSLRSGGHSPLHFGNGTRLTVT.

The chain recombines TRBV19 with TRBJ2-1, with a weak D call TRBD2 (6 bases). Germline V gene lookup returns CDR1 LNHDA and CDR2 SQIVND (reference sequence). Trimming pared 3 bases from V and 2 bases from J, leaving 11 bases between. This CDR3 contains 15 residues. The CDR3 region has the DNA TGTGCCAGTAGTATTGCAGGCGGGGCCTACAATGAGCAGTTCTTC. Its translation is CASSIAGGAYNEQFF.